Presented here are 22 T cell receptor beta chains from one specimen sequenced in a study of cytomegalovirus exposure and HLA in healthy donors. The PCR was carried out with 60 Vbeta primers and 13 Jbeta primers. Measured with immunoSEQ multiplex PCR; TCRdb has only the in-frame clones, and not every one. The sample records roughly 99,000 clones, 82% being singletons. Material: PBMCs. The source is a man aged 25-45 years in good health and CMV-seropositive.

The J gene is TRBJ2-3, the V gene TRBV7-2; the D is unclear. The CDR3 runs to 13 residues. Trimming left V 3 bases short and J 1 base short, with 5 bases between. The germline V gene has CDR1 SGHTA and CDR2 FQGNSA. Here the CDR3 DNA reads TGTGCCAGCAGCTTTAGTGGCACAGATACGCAGTATTTT. Residues: CASSFSGTDTQYF. The full variable domain, rest sourced from reference TRBV7-2 and TRBJ2-3, is GAGVSQSPSNKVTEKGKDVELRCDPISGHTALYWYRQSLGQGLEFLIYFQGNSAPDKSGLPSDRFSAERTGGSVSTLTIQRTQQEDSAVYLCASSFSGTDTQYFGPGTRLTVL.

The chain couples TRBV2 to TRBJ1-6; 9 nucleotides line up with TRBD1. CDR3 length: 14 amino acids. Germline CDR1 SNHLY, CDR2 FYNNEI. V was pared by 7 bases and J by 8 bases, with 6 bases of the junction left unmatched. CDR3 loop: CASTMGQGYSPLHF. CDR3 bases: TGTGCCAGCACCATGGGACAGGGTTATTCACCCCTCCACTTT. Drawing the rest from reference TRBV2 and TRBJ1-6, the complete variable domain is EPEVTQTPSHQVTQMGQEVILRCVPISNHLYFYWYRQILGQKVEFLVSFYNNEISEKSEIFDDQFSVERPDGSNFTLKIRSTKLEDSAMYFCASTMGQGYSPLHFGNGTRLTVT.

The genes are TRBV19 and TRBJ1-1; 9 bases match TRBD1. The CDR3 spans 17 residues. Germline CDR1 and CDR2: LNHDA and SQIVND (reference sequence). The junction had 12 bases not matched to a gene; V was cut back by 4 bases and J by 3 bases. The CDR3 region has the DNA TGTGCCAGTAGTAAAACAGGGGGCCCGGGGTATGACACTGAAGCTTTCTTT. Protein: CASSKTGGPGYDTEAFF.

CDR3 residues: CASSLALISGNTIYF. The CDR3 coding sequence is TGTGCCAGCAGCTTAGCACTGATCTCTGGAAACACCATATATTTT. This chain links TRBV7-6 with TRBJ1-3; D not resolved. The germline CDR1 and CDR2 sequences are SGHVS and FNYEAQ. V was shortened by 0 bases and J by 0 bases, with 6 bases between the two germline ends. The CDR3 sequence is 15 residues long.

On this clone itself: One end of the junction varies from germline; a read error may be responsible. The chain has TRBV7-9 and TRBJ1-3, with D perhaps matching TRBD1 (5 bases). CDR3 length: 15 residues. Per germline, CDR1 SEHNR and CDR2 FQNEAQ (reference sequence). The CDR3 sequence: CSSSHLGPPGNTIYF. The CDR3 DNA is TGTTCCAGCAGCCACCTGGGGCCACCTGGAAACACCATATATTTT.

The rearrangement links TRBV9 to TRBJ1-6; D unclear. Germline V gives CDR1 SGDLS, CDR2 YYNGEE. The V gene lost 0 bases and the J gene lost 8 bases, with 9 bases spanning the gap. CDR3 length equals 14 residues. This CDR3 is CASSVVGRDSPLHF. The CDR3, as DNA: TGTGCCAGCAGCGTAGTCGGTCGGGATTCACCCCTCCACTTT.

The chain couples TRBV25-1 to TRBJ1-2, with D possibly matching TRBD1 (6 bases). V gave up 6 bases and J gave up 7 bases, with 15 bases separating them. Germline V gene lookup returns CDR1 MGHDK and CDR2 SYGVNS. This CDR3 is built from 13 residues. The CDR3 nucleotides are TGTGCCAGCAGCGAGGTGGGGGCTGGTGGCTACACCTTC. Translation gives CASSEVGAGGYTF.

The chain has TRBV7-8 and TRBJ2-7, with 8 positions matching TRBD2. V trimming: 1 base; J trimming: 7 bases; junction bases outside the gene matches: 3. In germline, CDR1 is SGHVS, CDR2 FQNEAQ. The CDR3 runs 13 residues. CDR3 DNA sequence: TGTGCCAGCAGCTTAGTATCGGGGGGGGAGCAGTACTTC. Translation gives CASSLVSGGEQYF.

This chain connects TRBV5-1 to TRBJ1-4; 7 nucleotides align to TRBD1. The CDR3 consists of 16 residues. Germline V lookup: CDR1 SGHRS, CDR2 YFSETQ. Trimming removed 0 bases from V and 0 bases from J; junction bases left unmatched: 2. CDR3 loop: CASSLGGQTTNEKLFF. Written as DNA, the CDR3 is TGCGCCAGCAGCTTGGGGGGACAGACAACTAATGAAAAACTGTTTTTT.

V and J are TRBV5-6 and TRBJ2-3; no clear D. Germline-derived CDR1 and CDR2 are SGHDT and YYEEEE. This CDR3 comprises 15 residues. Deletions cut 1 base from V and 2 bases from J, with 11 bases between. The CDR3 DNA is TGTGCCAGCAGCTTGTTTGGGCCCTCCACAGATACGCAGTATTTT. It codes for CASSLFGPSTDTQYF.

The gene calls are TRBV5-6 and TRBJ1-2, with D perhaps TRBD1 (6 bases). The V gene's germline CDR1 is SGHDT and CDR2 YYEEEE. Trimming cost V 1 base and J 5 bases, with 9 bases left between them. This CDR3 has 13 amino acids. The CDR3 DNA is TGTGCCAGCAGCTTGTCAGGGGAGTATGGCTACACCTTC. Protein product: CASSLSGEYGYTF.

The sample holds one count of this clone. V usage is TRBV5-6 and J usage is TRBJ2-2; TRBD1 matches at 9 bases. This CDR3 is 16 amino acids long. The V gene end was trimmed by 2 bases and the J gene end by 2 bases; junction bases not matched to a gene: 4. The germline gives CDR1 SGHDT, CDR2 YYEEEE. This chain's CDR3 is CASSLTTGGNTGELFF. The CDR3 DNA reads TGTGCCAGCAGCTTAACGACAGGGGGAAACACCGGGGAGCTGTTTTTT.

This clone was counted between two and nine times. The chain carries TRBV25-1 and TRBJ1-2, with 9 positions matching TRBD1. The CDR3 is 18 amino acids. From germline, CDR1 is MGHDK and CDR2 SYGVNS. Unmatched junction bases numbered 14, after V lost 2 bases and J lost 4 bases. The CDR3 region has the DNA TGTGCCAGCAGTGAAATGGTGGGAGAAAGGACAGGGGCCTATGGCTACACCTTC. Translated, it gives CASSEMVGERTGAYGYTF.

The chain links TRBV6-5 to TRBJ2-2; the D gene is possibly TRBD2 (6 bases). The germline CDR1 and CDR2 sequences are MNHEY and SVGAGI. V was clipped by 8 bases and J by 1 base, with 11 bases between them. The length of the CDR3 is 14 residues. This CDR3 is CASGRQENTGELFF. In DNA form, the CDR3 reads TGTGCCAGCGGGAGGCAGGAGAACACCGGGGAGCTGTTTTTT.

The chain uses TRBV30 and TRBJ1-2; no definite D call. The germline gives CDR1 GTSNPN, CDR2 SVGIG (reference sequence). The V end was cut by 2 bases, the J end by 3 bases, with 7 bases between. The CDR3 is 12 residues long. The CDR3 region is CAWSRRDYGYTF. The CDR3 region has the DNA TGTGCCTGGAGTCGGCGGGACTATGGCTACACCTTC.

The chain combines TRBV4-1 with TRBJ1-5; 7 positions match TRBD1. CDR3 length: 16 amino acids. CDR1 and CDR2 (germline): MGHRA, YSYEKL. V trimming: 1 base; J trimming: 0 bases; junction bases outside the gene matches: 3. CDR3 sequence: CASSQGDSNSNQPQHF. The CDR3 bases are TGCGCCAGCAGCCAAGGGGACAGCAATAGCAATCAGCCCCAGCATTTT.

This clone has just one count. The chain couples TRBV6-1 to TRBJ1-4; weak D call: TRBD1 (5 bases). Per the germline V gene, CDR1 is MNHNS and CDR2 is SASEGT. The CDR3 has 14 residues. With 5 bases removed from V and 8 bases from J, the gap between germline ends came to 15 bases. Here the CDR3 DNA reads TGTGCCAGCAGTCCCGGTGGGGCCAGCGAAAAACTGTTTTTT. Protein: CASSPGGASEKLFF.

This chain joins TRBV10-3 and TRBJ2-1; unclear D gene. The germline V gene has CDR1 ENHRY and CDR2 SYGVKD. The CDR3 spans 12 residues. The V and J ends lost 6 bases and 7 bases respectively, with 10 bases between them. CDR3 bases: TGTGCCATCAGCGGCGGAAGTAATGAGCAGTTCTTC. The encoded protein is CAISGGSNEQFF.

A note on this clone: A read error may produce the germline difference seen at one junction end. The rearrangement joins TRBV7-3 to TRBJ2-1; tentatively, D is TRBD2 (5 bases). This CDR3 spans 13 amino acids. Germline lookup yields CDR1 SGHTA and CDR2 FQGTGA. The CDR3, as DNA: TGTGCCAGCAACCCGGGGTCCTACAATGAGCGGTTCTTC. This codes for CASNPGSYNERFF.

This clone was found once. The rearrangement joins TRBV5-5 to TRBJ1-2, with 10 bases aligning to TRBD1. V was clipped by 4 bases and J by 4 bases; unmatched bases: 13. The CDR3 runs to 17 residues. Germline lookup yields CDR1 SGHKS and CDR2 YYEKEE (reference sequence). CDR3 in amino acids: CASSQDRGTGAFYGYTF. In DNA form, the CDR3 reads TGTGCCAGCAGCCAAGACCGCGGGACAGGGGCTTTCTATGGCTACACCTTC.

This clone was counted once. The chain has TRBV6-6 and TRBJ2-5; possibly TRBD2 for D (7 bases). Trimming removed 5 bases from V and 2 bases from J, with 15 bases in between. The germline gives CDR1 MNHNY, CDR2 SVGAGI (reference sequence). The CDR3 extends over 15 amino acids. The chain's CDR3 is CASSPGGQKQETQYF. The CDR3 DNA is TGTGCCAGCAGTCCCGGGGGGCAAAAGCAAGAGACCCAGTACTTC.

J is TRBJ2-5 and V is TRBV11-3; D is unclear. Germline V lookup: CDR1 SGHNT, CDR2 YENEEA. This CDR3 contains 14 residues. Trimming took 5 bases from V and 7 from J, leaving 17 bases between them. CDR3 bases: TGTGCCAGCAGCCTAGTTGCGGCCCGAGGGACCCAGTACTTC. Encoded protein: CASSLVAARGTQYF.